This T cell receptor beta chain was recorded in a study of CD8 T cells in ankylosing spondylitis. Quantitative 5'-RACE with molecular barcodes produced the TCR beta libraries. TCRdb independently ran MiXCR on the 5' RACE reads; one entry per CDR3 protein. The profile shows some 150,000 distinct CDR3 sequences, 44% of them singletons. Details on this clonotype: As yet, its antigen is unknown.

CDR3 length: 18 residues. The germline V gene encodes CDR1 MGHRA and CDR2 YSYEKL. V gave up 3 bases and J gave up 8 bases, with 28 bases separating them. Study-wide findings and caveats: Disease-linked clones bore a CD8+ phenotype and were relatively rare in peripheral blood.

The sequencing sample was made of synovial fluid, either unsorted or a sorted T cell fraction (not recorded which). The origin of this receptor is a male donor with ankylosing spondylitis. The chain couples TRBV4-1 to TRBJ1-1; maybe TRBD1 (5 bases). The DNA of the CDR3 is TGCGCCAGCAGCCAGTCGTTCCTGTTCGGACGTCACTCAGGGGAAGCTTTCTTT. It is translated as CASSQSFLFGRHSGEAFF.